Included here is one T cell receptor (beta chain) sequence, with context. Its antigen is not known. The germline V gene encodes CDR1 MNHEY and CDR2 SVGAGI. V was clipped by 7 bases and J by 8 bases; unmatched bases: 6. The CDR3 runs to 13 residues. Built from TCR beta cDNA, the libraries had unique molecular identifiers in them. TCRdb analysed the PCR reads with MiXCR anew, one entry per CDR3 protein. The data show some 690,000 distinct CDR3 sequences, 59% seen once. The source of the sample is a study of post-analysis software for immune sequencing data. Study-level points and caveats: Controls had lower frequencies than patients of 4 or 5 TRBV segments, which included TRBV5-6, TRBV5-1 and TRBV20-1.

Material for sequencing was blood. The receptor was isolated from a girl aged 2 to 10 with multiple sclerosis. The chain joins TRBV6-5 to TRBJ2-1, with 9 nucleotides matching TRBD2. The CDR3 sequence: CASTMRLADEQFF. In nucleotides, the CDR3 is TGTGCCAGCACTATGAGACTAGCGGATGAGCAGTTCTTC.